Shown below are 25 T cell receptor beta chains from a single sample sequenced in a study of T cells in Graves' hyperthyroidism and ophthalmopathy. TCR beta CDR3 sequences were amplified from RNA transcripts. The primer set for the first-round RT-PCR of the TCR CDR3 was HTBI. In TCRdb, the multiplex PCR reads were re-called with MiXCR into one record per CDR3 protein. Here the sample spans approximately 600,000 distinct CDR3 sequences, 12% to 15% being singletons. Sample: blood. The receptors come from a young woman with Graves' ophthalmopathy.

This clonotype was seen ten or more times. This rearrangement joins TRBV25-1 to TRBJ2-5; 10 bases match TRBD1. V gave up 5 bases and J gave up 1 base; unmatched junction bases: 4. The germline V gene has CDR1 MGHDK and CDR2 SYGVNS. The CDR3 is 15 amino acids. The CDR3 is CASSRGQGSQETQYF. In DNA, the CDR3 is TGTGCCAGCAGTCGGGGACAGGGGAGCCAAGAGACCCAGTACTTC.

This clonotype was detected many times. This rearrangement joins TRBV6-1 to TRBJ2-1, with 7 bases matching TRBD1. The CDR3 is 19 amino acids. Trimming removed 0 bases from V and 6 bases from J; junction bases left unmatched: 17. CDR1 is MNHNS, CDR2 SASEGT, per germline. The DNA of the CDR3 is TGTGCCAGCAGTGAAGCGTTCTTTTTTGTGGGACAGAGGTCCAATGAGCAGTTCTTC. It yields the protein CASSEAFFFVGQRSNEQFF.

This chain links TRBV6-2 or TRBV6-3 with TRBJ1-5; no reliable D call. V lost 2 bases and J lost 7, with 9 bases in between. CDR3 length: 13 amino acids. CDR1 and CDR2 from the germline V gene are MNHEY and SVGEGT. The CDR3 loop is CASSYELGQPQHF. The CDR3 bases are TGTGCCAGCAGTTACGAACTGGGGCAGCCCCAGCATTTT.

This clonotype was counted at least ten times. The rearrangement uses TRBV19 and TRBJ2-2; maybe TRBD1 (6 bases). Trimming shortened V by 5 bases and J by 6 bases, and 13 bases separated the two germline ends. CDR1 is LNHDA and CDR2 is SQIVND in the germline V gene (reference sequence). The CDR3 is 14 residues long. Written as DNA, the CDR3 is TGTGCCAGTAGTGGGGCAGGGGAGTCCGGGGAGCTGTTTTTT. This translates into CASSGAGESGELFF.

This clonotype was picked up many times. This chain uses TRBV5-1 with TRBJ1-1; D perhaps matches TRBD1 (5 bases). Germline V CDR1 and CDR2: SGHRS, YFSETQ. This CDR3 spans 14 amino acids. V was trimmed by 2 bases and J by 3 bases, leaving 11 bases between them. CDR3 sequence (DNA): TGCGCCAGCAGCTTAAGGGGTACGGACACTGAAGCTTTCTTT. This codes for CASSLRGTDTEAFF.

Ten or more counts support this clonotype. The rearrangement uses TRBV12-3 or TRBV12-4 and TRBJ2-7; tentatively, D is TRBD1 (6 bases). Trimming left V 5 bases short and J 5 bases short, with 10 bases between. This CDR3 is built from 12 residues. The CDR3 nucleotides are TGTGCCAGCAGTCCGACAGGCCACGAGCAGTACTTC. It codes for CASSPTGHEQYF.

A few counts support this clonotype. The V call is TRBV4-1, the J call TRBJ2-7; either TRBD1 or TRBD2 may fit D (5 bases each). The V and J ends lost 1 base and 2 bases respectively, with 12 bases between them. Looked up from germline, CDR1 is MGHRA and CDR2 is YSYEKL. The CDR3 spans 15 residues. The CDR3 spells CASSQVGRGPYEQYF. The CDR3 DNA reads as TGCGCCAGCAGCCAAGTGGGACGAGGACCCTACGAGCAGTACTTC.

The sample holds many counts of this clonotype. The V and J genes are TRBV6-2 or TRBV6-3 and TRBJ2-6; D gene uncertain. The CDR3 is 15 residues long. Trimming removed 6 bases from V and 2 bases from J, with 11 bases in between. CDR1 and CDR2 (germline): MNHEY, SVGEGT. CDR3 DNA: TGTGCCAGCAGAGCCAGATCGCCTGGGGCCAACGTCCTGACTTTC. Translation: CASRARSPGANVLTF.

The chain links TRBV29-1 to TRBJ1-5, with a possible D match to TRBD1 (5 bases). The germline V gene has CDR1 SQVTM and CDR2 ANQGSEA. The CDR3 contains 11 residues. V lost 4 bases, J lost 6 bases, and 7 bases lay in between. The CDR3 protein is CSVVGLQPQHF. CDR3 sequence (DNA): TGCAGCGTTGTGGGGCTTCAGCCCCAGCATTTT.

The rearrangement joins TRBV27 to TRBJ2-1; the match to TRBD2 covers 16 bases. The CDR3 is 16 amino acids. Per germline, CDR1 MNHEY and CDR2 SMNVEV (reference sequence). V shed 3 bases, J shed 9 bases, and the junction held 5 bases outside the gene matches. In DNA, the CDR3 is TGTGCCAGCAGTTTGGGGACTAGCGGGAGGGTTAGTGAGCAGTTCTTC. Translation gives CASSLGTSGRVSEQFF.

This clonotype was counted only a few times. The CDR3 is CASSPLVVVQTGPHSGNTIYF. The DNA of the CDR3 is TGTGCCAGCTCACCACTTGTGGTGGTTCAGACCGGCCCGCACTCTGGAAACACCATATATTTT. The chain links TRBV7-2 to TRBJ1-3; D ambiguous. V gave up 8 bases and J gave up 0 bases, with 32 bases separating them. The CDR3 extends over 21 amino acids. CDR1 is SGHTA, CDR2 FQGNSA, per germline.

This clonotype appeared many times. The chain couples TRBV24-1 to TRBJ2-7; perhaps TRBD1 as D (6 bases). The CDR3 covers 15 residues. Germline V CDR1 and CDR2: KGHDR, SFDVKD. The germline V and J ends were trimmed by 9 bases and 6 bases, with 23 bases remaining between them. The CDR3 protein is CATPSWGHMYREQYF. The CDR3 DNA is TGTGCCACCCCGAGTTGGGGACACATGTATCGCGAGCAGTACTTC.

This clonotype appeared a few times. The CDR3 region has the DNA TGTGCCAGTAGTATTTTAAGGGGAGGCTCCTACAATGAGCAGTTCTTC. Translated: CASSILRGGSYNEQFF. The chain is built from TRBV19 and TRBJ2-1; TRBD2 might be the D (6 bases). Germline CDR1 reads LNHDA; CDR2 reads SQIVND (reference sequence). This CDR3 spans 16 amino acids. The V end was cut by 3 bases, the J end by 0 bases, with 12 bases between. Combining the CDR3 with reference TRBV19 and TRBJ2-1 gives the whole variable domain DGGITQSPKYLFRKEGQNVTLSCEQNLNHDAMYWYRQDPGQGLRLIYYSQIVNDFQKGDIAEGYSVSREKKESFPLTVTSAQKNPTAFYLCASSILRGGSYNEQFFGPGTRLTVL.

In this sample, this clonotype turned up many times. This chain joins TRBV28 and TRBJ2-7; no clear D gene. The V gene's germline CDR1 is MDHEN and CDR2 SYDVKM. Deletions cut 6 bases from V and 3 bases from J, with 12 bases between. This CDR3 is 13 amino acids long. DNA of the CDR3: TGTGCCAGCAGCCCTTCTTGGGACTACGAGCAGTACTTC. Protein product: CASSPSWDYEQYF. Full variable domain (outside the CDR3, taken from reference TRBV28 and TRBJ2-7): DVKVTQSSRYLVKRTGEKVFLECVQDMDHENMFWYRQDPGLGLRLIYFSYDVKMKEKGDIPEGYSVSREKKERFSLILESASTNQTSMYLCASSPSWDYEQYFGPGTRLTVT.

This clonotype was counted ten times or more. The chain recombines TRBV11-2 with TRBJ2-5, with a tentative D call TRBD1 (6 bases). Germline loops: CDR1 SGHAT, CDR2 FQNNGV. The CDR3 spans 14 residues. V lost 4 bases, J lost 4 bases, and 13 bases lay in between. The CDR3 loop is CASSSLQGRETQYF. The CDR3 bases are TGTGCCAGCAGCTCCTTACAGGGAAGAGAGACCCAGTACTTC.

This clonotype has a handful of counts. V gene TRBV9 combines with J gene TRBJ1-2; D is possibly TRBD1 (6 bases). With 0 bases removed from V and 6 bases from J, the gap between germline ends came to 9 bases. The CDR3 length is 13 residues. CDR1 is SGDLS and CDR2 is YYNGEE in the germline V gene. This CDR3 reads CASSVVGADGYTF. The CDR3 DNA reads TGTGCCAGCAGCGTAGTGGGGGCGGATGGCTACACCTTC.

The CDR3 region is CASSLEWGQGDYTEAFF. In nucleotides, the CDR3 is TGTGCCAGCAGCTTGGAGTGGGGCCAGGGAGACTACACTGAAGCTTTCTTT. The chain is built from TRBV5-6 and TRBJ1-1; D may be TRBD1 (5 bases). Trimming removed 0 bases from V and 3 bases from J, with 18 bases in between. The CDR3 extends over 17 amino acids. In germline, CDR1 is SGHDT, CDR2 YYEEEE. The variable domain in full, with the rest retrieved from reference TRBV5-6 and TRBJ1-1, is DAGVTQSPTHLIKTRGQQVTLRCSPKSGHDTVSWYQQALGQGPQFIFQYYEEEERQRGNFPDRFSGHQFPNYSSELNVNALLLGDSALYLCASSLEWGQGDYTEAFFGQGTRLTVV.

In its sample, this clonotype was seen many times. This chain connects TRBV6-1 to TRBJ2-3; 7 nucleotides align to TRBD1. Per the germline V gene, CDR1 is MNHNS and CDR2 is SASEGT. This CDR3 comprises 16 residues. The trim removed 7 bases at V and 1 base at J, leaving 11 bases unmatched. As DNA, the CDR3 is TGTGCCAGCATGTCGGGACAGCTCAAGCGCACAGATACGCAGTATTTT. Residues: CASMSGQLKRTDTQYF.

About this clonotype itself: A clone one base away is much larger, so this may be a read error. The V gene is TRBV12-3 or TRBV12-4, the J gene TRBJ2-5; tentative D call: TRBD2 (5 bases). V shed 5 bases and J shed 2 bases, with 21 bases lying between them. This CDR3 contains 17 residues. The CDR3 DNA is TGTGCCAGCAGTCCCCCCCTCTCCGGGGAAAAACAAGAGACCCAGTACTTC. Translation gives CASSPPLSGEKQETQYF.

There are many counts of this clonotype. The V call is TRBV3-1, the J call TRBJ1-2, with 9 bases aligning to TRBD1. V was pared by 5 bases and J by 8 bases, with 12 bases of the junction left unmatched. Germline V gene sequence: CDR1 LGHDT, CDR2 YNNKEL (reference sequence). CDR3 size: 15 residues. CDR3 DNA sequence: TGTGCCAGCAGCGCGATTAGGGGGACAGGGAGCGGCTACACCTTC. This encodes CASSAIRGTGSGYTF.

Regarding this clonotype: One junction end does not reproduce the germline sequence, and a read error may be involved. The chain couples TRBV15 to TRBJ2-7; the match to TRBD2 covers 9 bases. Germline V gene sequence: CDR1 LNHNV, CDR2 YYDKDF (reference sequence). This CDR3 comprises 13 residues. CDR3: CTTRLSGRREQYF. CDR3 in DNA: TGTACCACCCGACTTAGCGGGAGACGAGAGCAGTACTTC.

This chain links TRBV7-9 with TRBJ2-3; 12 positions agree with TRBD2. Losses at the gene ends were 5 bases for V and 2 bases for J; bases not matched to a gene: 8. The CDR3 extends over 17 amino acids. Germline V gene lookup returns CDR1 SEHNR and CDR2 FQNEAQ (reference sequence). CDR3 in amino acids: CASSAPLAGGDTDTQYF. CDR3 DNA sequence: TGTGCCAGCAGCGCACCGCTAGCGGGAGGGGACACAGATACGCAGTATTTT.

The rearrangement uses TRBV7-2 and TRBJ2-7, with 9 bases that match TRBD1. Germline V CDR1 and CDR2: SGHTA, FQGNSA. The CDR3 is 14 residues long. Unmatched junction bases numbered 5, after V lost 3 bases and J lost 5 bases. CDR3 amino acids: CASSFRDRVDEQYF. CDR3 coding DNA: TGTGCCAGCAGCTTCCGGGACAGGGTCGACGAGCAGTACTTC. The entire variable domain, with the rest obtained from reference TRBV7-2 and TRBJ2-7, is as follows: GAGVSQSPSNKVTEKGKDVELRCDPISGHTALYWYRQSLGQGLEFLIYFQGNSAPDKSGLPSDRFSAERTGGSVSTLTIQRTQQEDSAVYLCASSFRDRVDEQYFGPGTRLTVT.

In this sample, this clonotype turned up many times. The V and J genes are TRBV11-2 and TRBJ1-5; maybe TRBD1 (6 bases). Germline CDR1 and CDR2: SGHAT and FQNNGV. The CDR3 extends over 15 amino acids. V lost 0 bases and J lost 7, with 13 bases in between. The CDR3 nucleotides are TGTGCCAGCAGCTTAGACTTGGGGGCGAAGCAGCCCCAGCATTTT. It encodes CASSLDLGAKQPQHF.

The chain employs TRBV20-1 and TRBJ2-3; D not certain. The CDR3 contains 14 residues. From germline, CDR1 is DFQATT and CDR2 SNEGSKA (reference sequence). The V gene lost 0 bases and the J gene lost 9 bases, with 16 bases spanning the gap. The CDR3 here is CSARDGPSHGTQYF. CDR3 coding DNA: TGCAGTGCTAGAGATGGGCCTAGTCATGGCACGCAGTATTTT.